This TCR beta chain stems from a study of blood T cell repertoires in COVID-19. About the research overall: Some COVID-19 samples were acute and others convalescent; all came from the United States, Italy and Spain. Nucleic acid was either cDNA or gDNA, and it came from T cells, B-cell-depleted T cells, or PBMCs.

In germline, CDR1 is SEHNR, CDR2 FQNEAQ (reference sequence). Trimming left V 4 bases short and J 5 bases short, with 12 bases between. CDR3 size: 13 residues. Methods used by the authors: The assay estimated nucleated cells by amplifying reference gene primers. Libraries were prepared by immunoSEQ multiplex PCR; TCRdb keeps only in-frame clonotypes and omits some of them. From that table come the V and J calls and clone size; the DNA was used to work out D and trimming. This table has fewer than 250,000 clones, 70% to 90% appearing once. The TCR sequence derives from a man between 60 and 70 years old with acute or convalescent COVID-19. The V and J genes are TRBV7-9 and TRBJ2-7, with D tentatively TRBD1 (6 bases). What was sequenced was peripheral blood. The CDR3 loop is CASSSQGLDEQYF. DNA for the CDR3: TGTGCCAGCAGCTCACAGGGTTTGGACGAGCAGTACTTC. The whole variable domain, filled in from reference TRBV7-9 and TRBJ2-7, reads DTGVSQNPRHKITKRGQNVTFRCDPISEHNRLYWYRQTLGQGPEFLTYFQNEAQLEKSRLLSDRFSAERPKGSFSTLEIQRTEQGDSAMYLCASSSQGLDEQYFGPGTRLTVT.